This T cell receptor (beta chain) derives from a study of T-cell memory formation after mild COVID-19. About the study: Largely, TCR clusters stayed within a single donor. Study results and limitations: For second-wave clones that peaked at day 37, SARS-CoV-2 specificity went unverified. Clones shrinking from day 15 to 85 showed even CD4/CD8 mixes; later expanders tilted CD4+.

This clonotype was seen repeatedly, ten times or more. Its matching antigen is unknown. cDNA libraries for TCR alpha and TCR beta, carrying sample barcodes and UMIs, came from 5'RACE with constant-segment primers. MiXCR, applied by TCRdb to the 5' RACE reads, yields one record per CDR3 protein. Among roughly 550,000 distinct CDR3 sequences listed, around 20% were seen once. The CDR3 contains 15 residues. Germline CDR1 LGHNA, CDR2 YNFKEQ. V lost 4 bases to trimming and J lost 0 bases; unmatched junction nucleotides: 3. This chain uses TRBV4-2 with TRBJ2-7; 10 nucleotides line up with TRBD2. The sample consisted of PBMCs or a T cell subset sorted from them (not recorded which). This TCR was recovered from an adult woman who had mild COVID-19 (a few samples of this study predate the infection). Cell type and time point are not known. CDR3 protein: CASSPVAGGSYEQYF. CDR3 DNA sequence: TGTGCCAGCAGCCCCGTAGCGGGAGGCTCCTACGAGCAGTACTTC.